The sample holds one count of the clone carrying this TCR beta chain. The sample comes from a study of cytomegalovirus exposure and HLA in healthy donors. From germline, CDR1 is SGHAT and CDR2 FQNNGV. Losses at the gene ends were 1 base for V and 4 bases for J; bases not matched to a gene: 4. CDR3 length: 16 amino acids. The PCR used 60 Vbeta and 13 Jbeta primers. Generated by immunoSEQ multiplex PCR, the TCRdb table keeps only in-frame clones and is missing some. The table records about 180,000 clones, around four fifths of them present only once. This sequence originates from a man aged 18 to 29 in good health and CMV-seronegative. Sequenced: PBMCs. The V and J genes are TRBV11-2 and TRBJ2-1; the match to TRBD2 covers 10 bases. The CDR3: CASSLGGTSVYNEQFF. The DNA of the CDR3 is TGTGCCAGCAGCTTAGGCGGGACTAGCGTATACAATGAGCAGTTCTTC.